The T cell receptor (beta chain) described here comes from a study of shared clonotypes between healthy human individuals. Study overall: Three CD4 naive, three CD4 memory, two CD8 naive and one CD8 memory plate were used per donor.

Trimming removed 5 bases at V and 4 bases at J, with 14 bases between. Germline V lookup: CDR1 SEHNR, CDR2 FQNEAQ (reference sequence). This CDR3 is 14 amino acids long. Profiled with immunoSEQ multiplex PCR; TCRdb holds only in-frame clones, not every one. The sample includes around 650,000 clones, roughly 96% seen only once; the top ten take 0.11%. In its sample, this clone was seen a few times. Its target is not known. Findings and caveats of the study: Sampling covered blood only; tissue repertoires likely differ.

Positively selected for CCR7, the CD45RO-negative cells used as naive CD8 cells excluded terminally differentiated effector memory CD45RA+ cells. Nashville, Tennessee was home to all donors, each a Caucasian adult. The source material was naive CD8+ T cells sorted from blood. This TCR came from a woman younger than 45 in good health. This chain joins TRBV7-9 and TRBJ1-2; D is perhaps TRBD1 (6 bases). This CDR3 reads CASSPTDRIYGYTF. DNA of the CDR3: TGTGCCAGCAGCCCGACAGACAGGATCTATGGCTACACCTTC.